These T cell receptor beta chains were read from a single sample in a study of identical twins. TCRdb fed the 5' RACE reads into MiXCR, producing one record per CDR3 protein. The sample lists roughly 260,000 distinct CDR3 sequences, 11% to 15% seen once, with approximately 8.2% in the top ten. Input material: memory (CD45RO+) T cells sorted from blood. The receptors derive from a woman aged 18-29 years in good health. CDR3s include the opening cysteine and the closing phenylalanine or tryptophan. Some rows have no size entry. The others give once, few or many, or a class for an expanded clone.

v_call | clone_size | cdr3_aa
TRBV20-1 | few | CSASGGVNEQFF
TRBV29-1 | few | CSGGLDDYNEQFF
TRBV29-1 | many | CSATRQGNLAKNIQYF
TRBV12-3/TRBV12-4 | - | CASTGFREETQYF
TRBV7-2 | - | CASSPTKDVLTF
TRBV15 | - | CATSRELSPGQPWPQHF
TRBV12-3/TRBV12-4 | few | CASRNSGGTDTQYF
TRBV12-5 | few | CASGSHWDREDGGYTF
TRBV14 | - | CASSRESLDEQYF
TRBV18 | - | CASSPWTGAKHTQYF
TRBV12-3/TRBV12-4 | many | CASSLGRLETQYF
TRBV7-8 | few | CASSLWGVATGANVLTF
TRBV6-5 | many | CASSYQWNTEAFF
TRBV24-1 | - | CATSDRRSSSYNEQFF
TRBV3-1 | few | CASSQMGGQGNVWGIQYF
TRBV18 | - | CASSFDRMGEQYF
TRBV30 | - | CASVAAGPYNEQFF
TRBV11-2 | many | CASSQKDLATEAFF
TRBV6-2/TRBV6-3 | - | CASRPGQGAYEQYF
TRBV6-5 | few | CASRGLSYGYTF
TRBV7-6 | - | CASSFSQPQETQYF
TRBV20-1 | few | CSARTSGREQYF
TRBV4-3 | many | CASSPRTGTASGTDTQYF
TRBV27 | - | CAAGGSAGGTQYF
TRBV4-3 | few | CASSQGTSQETQYF
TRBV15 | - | CATSGQGRTGATYTF
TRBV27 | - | CASSIRQGYYNSPLHF
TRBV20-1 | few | CSATPEYGGIPHEQYF
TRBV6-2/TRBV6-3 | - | CASSYRFGGTEAFF
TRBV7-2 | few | CASIENEQFF
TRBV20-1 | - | CSAVTDAGEQYF
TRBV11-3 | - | CASSLRTANTGELFF
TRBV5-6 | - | CASSSLTGHTLNTGELFF
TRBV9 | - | CASSAQGRYTEAFF
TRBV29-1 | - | CSVSRDRAFF
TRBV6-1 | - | CASSEGLLTAYEQYF
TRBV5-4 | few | CASSLVLYTDTQYF
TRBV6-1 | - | CASSRGFNQPQHF
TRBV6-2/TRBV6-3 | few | CASSSSGQPAFF
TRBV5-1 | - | CASSFNRGFGYTF
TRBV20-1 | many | CSAREGGVTTGELFF
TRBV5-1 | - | CASRVGLGIGTEAFF
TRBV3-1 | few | CASSPQWGGAGEQYF
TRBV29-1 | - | CSASRAGGSYNKQFF
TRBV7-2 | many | CASSLAQVLEQFF
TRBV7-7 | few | CASSPGTGGGTQYF
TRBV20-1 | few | CSARPGYSYNEQFF
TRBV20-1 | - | CSAPRGSGWNNEQFF
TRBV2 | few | CASVRVRTTQYF
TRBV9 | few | CASSLNPVGGEKLFF
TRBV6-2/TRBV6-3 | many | CASSRAVTADTQYF
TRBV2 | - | CASSPQAIPNYGYTF